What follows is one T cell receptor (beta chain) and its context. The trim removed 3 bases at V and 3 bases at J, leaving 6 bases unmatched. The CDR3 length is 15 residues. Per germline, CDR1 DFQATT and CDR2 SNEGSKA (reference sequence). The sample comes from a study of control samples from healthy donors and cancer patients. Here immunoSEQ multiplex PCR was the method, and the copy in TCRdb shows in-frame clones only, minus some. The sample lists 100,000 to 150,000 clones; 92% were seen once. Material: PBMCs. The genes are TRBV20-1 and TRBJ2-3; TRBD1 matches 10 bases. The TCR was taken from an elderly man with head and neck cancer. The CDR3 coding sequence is TGCAGTGCTAGTGTAAGGACAGGGGGGACAGATACGCAGTATTTT. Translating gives CSASVRTGGTDTQYF.